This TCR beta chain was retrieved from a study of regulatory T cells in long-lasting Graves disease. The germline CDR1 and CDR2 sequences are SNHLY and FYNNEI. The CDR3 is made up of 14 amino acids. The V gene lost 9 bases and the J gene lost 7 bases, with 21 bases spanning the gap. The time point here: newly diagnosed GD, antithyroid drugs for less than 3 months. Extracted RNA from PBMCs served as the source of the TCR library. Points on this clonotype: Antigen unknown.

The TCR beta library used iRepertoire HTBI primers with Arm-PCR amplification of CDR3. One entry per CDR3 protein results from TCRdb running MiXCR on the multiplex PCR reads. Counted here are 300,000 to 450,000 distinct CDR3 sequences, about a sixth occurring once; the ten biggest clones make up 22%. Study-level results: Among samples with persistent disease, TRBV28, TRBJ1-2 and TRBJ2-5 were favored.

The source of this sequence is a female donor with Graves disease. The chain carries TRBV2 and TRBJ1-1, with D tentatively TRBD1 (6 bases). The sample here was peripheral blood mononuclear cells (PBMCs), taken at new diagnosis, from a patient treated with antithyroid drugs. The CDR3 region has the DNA TGTGCCAGTGGGGGGGGCTCGGGGATCAGTGAAGCTTTCTTT. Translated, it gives CASGGGSGISEAFF.